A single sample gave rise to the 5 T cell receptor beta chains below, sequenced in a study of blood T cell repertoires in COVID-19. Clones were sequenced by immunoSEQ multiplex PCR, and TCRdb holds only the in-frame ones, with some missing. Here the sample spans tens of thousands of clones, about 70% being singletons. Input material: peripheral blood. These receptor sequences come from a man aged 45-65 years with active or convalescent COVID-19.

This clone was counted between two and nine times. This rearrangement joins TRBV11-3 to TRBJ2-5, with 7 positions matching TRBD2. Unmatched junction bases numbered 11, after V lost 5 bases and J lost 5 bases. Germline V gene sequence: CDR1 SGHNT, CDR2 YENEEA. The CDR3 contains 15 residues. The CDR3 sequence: CASSPSGRAGETQYF. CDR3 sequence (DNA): TGTGCCAGCAGCCCTAGTGGGAGGGCAGGGGAGACCCAGTACTTC.

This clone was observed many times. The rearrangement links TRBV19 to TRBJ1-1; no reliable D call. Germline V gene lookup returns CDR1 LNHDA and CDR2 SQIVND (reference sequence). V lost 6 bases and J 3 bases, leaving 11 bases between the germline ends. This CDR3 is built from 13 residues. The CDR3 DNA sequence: TGTGCCAGTAGCGGCTTTGCGGACACTGAAGCTTTCTTT. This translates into CASSGFADTEAFF.

CDR3 region: CASSYSQGTGYTF. CDR3 sequence (DNA): TGTGCCAGCAGTTACTCTCAGGGAACCGGCTACACCTTC. The chain is built from TRBV6-5 and TRBJ1-2, with D maybe TRBD1 (5 bases). Trimming stripped 0 bases from V and 8 bases from J, with 10 bases between. This CDR3 has 13 amino acids. Germline CDR1 and CDR2: MNHEY and SVGAGI.

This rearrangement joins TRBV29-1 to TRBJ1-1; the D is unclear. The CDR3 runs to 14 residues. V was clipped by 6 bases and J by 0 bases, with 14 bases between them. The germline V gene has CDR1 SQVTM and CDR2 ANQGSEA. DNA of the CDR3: TGCAGCGTCCAGTCGACGGGAATGAACACTGAAGCTTTCTTT. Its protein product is CSVQSTGMNTEAFF.

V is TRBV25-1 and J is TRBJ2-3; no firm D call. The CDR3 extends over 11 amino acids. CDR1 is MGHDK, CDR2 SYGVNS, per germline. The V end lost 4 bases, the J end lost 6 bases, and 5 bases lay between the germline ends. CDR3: CASSVGDTQYF. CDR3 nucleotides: TGTGCCAGCAGTGTCGGGGATACGCAGTATTTT.